This entry features one T cell receptor (beta chain) sequence. Looked up from germline, CDR1 is MGHDK and CDR2 is SYGVNS. The germline V and J ends were trimmed by 3 bases and 8 bases, with 16 bases remaining between them. The CDR3 is 15 residues long. Autoimmune disease history or systemic immunosuppression disqualified patients. Method: immunoSEQ multiplex PCR; TCRdb's copy keeps in-frame clones and lacks some. Of around 37,000 clones in the sample, about 80% were seen once. The data are from a study of OX40 agonist ivuxolimab in advanced cancers. Study-wide background: Patient treatment consisted of intravenous ivuxolimab administration every 2 weeks at 0.01 to 10 mg/kg. Patients treated during dose escalation were battling hepatocellular carcinoma, melanoma, renal cell or head and neck cancer. The dose-escalation cohort was around 83% male, with a mean age of around 60 years, ranging roughly 20 to 80.

This TCR came from an adult with an advanced solid tumor such as melanoma, head and neck, liver or kidney cancer. The chain combines TRBV25-1 with TRBJ2-2; no firm D call. The sequencing here drew on CD4+ or CD8+ T cells sorted from blood, taken in a trial of the OX40 agonist ivuxolimab. The CDR3 is CASSDRLGGAGELFF. The DNA of the CDR3 is TGTGCCAGCAGTGACCGTTTAGGTGGTGCTGGGGAGCTGTTTTTT. The full variable domain, with the rest looked up from reference TRBV25-1 and TRBJ2-2, is EADIYQTPRYLVIGTGKKITLECSQTMGHDKMYWYQQDPGMELHLIHYSYGVNSTEKGDLSSESTVSRIRTEHFPLTLESARPSHTSQYLCASSDRLGGAGELFFGEGSRLTVL.